This T cell receptor (beta chain) stems from a study of blood T cell repertoires in COVID-19. Original processing notes: Amplifying reference gene primers gave estimates of nucleated cell counts. The repertoire was sequenced with immunoSEQ multiplex PCR; TCRdb's copy has only in-frame clones and lacks some. The V and J calls and clone size come from that table; D and trimming were worked out from the DNA. The table records over 300,000 clones, 75% to 85% of them present only once. The CDR3 spans 14 residues. V shed 4 bases, J shed 5 bases, and the junction held 6 bases outside the gene matches. Germline V gene sequence: CDR1 SGHRS, CDR2 YFSETQ.

Input material: peripheral blood. V gene TRBV5-1 combines with J gene TRBJ2-5, with 9 nucleotides matching TRBD1. The sequence was obtained from a human donor in a cohort sampled during active COVID-19. CDR3 nucleotides: TGCGCCAGCAGCGGATACAGGGGGCACGAGACCCAGTACTTC. Translation: CASSGYRGHETQYF.